This T cell receptor (beta chain) was identified during a study of T cells after yellow fever vaccination. The CDR3 is made up of 15 amino acids. In regard to this clonotype: Its antigen is as yet unknown.

As TCR cDNA was made by 5'RACE template switching, a universal primer site and UMIs were added. TCRdb recomputed calls from the 5' RACE reads with MiXCR, one row per CDR3 protein. The sample contains about 550,000 distinct CDR3 sequences, under 25% of which appear only once. Study-wide results and caveats: Across the CD4 and CD8 compartments, a small share of clonotypes was present in both. Reappearance after the booster was seen for most primary-vaccination clones, at roughly 96% CD4 and around 90% CD8.

This clonotype was sampled from a man aged 25 to 40 who received the YFV17D yellow fever vaccine. This chain uses TRBV21-1 with TRBJ2-5; no DNA check was done on the table's D call, TRBD1. TRBV21-1 is a documented pseudogene. The source was PBMCs, collected 15 days after the yellow fever booster vaccination. The chain's CDR3 is CASSSQGPPKETQYF. CDR3 nucleotides: TGTGCCAGCAGCAGTCAGGGGCCCCCGAAAGAGACCCAGTACTTC.